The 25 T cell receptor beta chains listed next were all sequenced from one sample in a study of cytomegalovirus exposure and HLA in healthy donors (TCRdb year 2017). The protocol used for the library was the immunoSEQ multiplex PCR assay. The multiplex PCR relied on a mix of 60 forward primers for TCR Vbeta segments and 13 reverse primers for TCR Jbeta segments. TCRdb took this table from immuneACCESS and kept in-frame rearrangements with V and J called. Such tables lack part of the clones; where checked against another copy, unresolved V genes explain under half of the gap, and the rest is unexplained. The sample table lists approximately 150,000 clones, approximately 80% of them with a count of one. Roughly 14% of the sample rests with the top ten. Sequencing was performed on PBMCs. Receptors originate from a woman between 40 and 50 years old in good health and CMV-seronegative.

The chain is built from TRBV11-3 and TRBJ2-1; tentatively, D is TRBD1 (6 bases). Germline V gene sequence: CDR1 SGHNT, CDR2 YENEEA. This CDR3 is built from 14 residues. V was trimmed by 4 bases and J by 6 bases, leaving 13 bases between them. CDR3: CASSYTGFGNEQFF. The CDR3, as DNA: TGTGCCAGCAGCTATACAGGGTTCGGCAATGAGCAGTTCTTC. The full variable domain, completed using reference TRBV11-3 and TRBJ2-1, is EAGVVQSPRYKIIEKKQPVAFWCNPISGHNTLYWYLQNLGQGPELLIRYENEEAVDDSQLPKDRFSAERLKGVDSTLKIQPAELGDSAVYLCASSYTGFGNEQFFGPGTRLTVL.

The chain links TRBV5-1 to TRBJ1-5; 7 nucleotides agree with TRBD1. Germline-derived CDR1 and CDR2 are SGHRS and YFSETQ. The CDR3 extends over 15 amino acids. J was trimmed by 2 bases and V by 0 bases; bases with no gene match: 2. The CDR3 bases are TGCGCCAGCAGCTTGGAAGGGGGCGGCAATCAGCCCCAGCATTTT. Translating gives CASSLEGGGNQPQHF.

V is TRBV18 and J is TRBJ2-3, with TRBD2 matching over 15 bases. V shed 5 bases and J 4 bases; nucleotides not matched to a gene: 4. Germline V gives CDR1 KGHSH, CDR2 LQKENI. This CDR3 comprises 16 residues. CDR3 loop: CASSSGLAGGPDTQYF. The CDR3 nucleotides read TGTGCCAGCTCATCAGGACTAGCGGGGGGGCCAGATACGCAGTATTTT.

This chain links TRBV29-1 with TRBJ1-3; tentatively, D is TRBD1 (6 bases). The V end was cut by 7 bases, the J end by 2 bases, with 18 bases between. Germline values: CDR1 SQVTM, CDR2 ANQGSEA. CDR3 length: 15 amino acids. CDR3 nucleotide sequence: TGCAGCGCTGCCCCACGGGACAAGACTGGAAACACCATATATTTT. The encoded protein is CSAAPRDKTGNTIYF.

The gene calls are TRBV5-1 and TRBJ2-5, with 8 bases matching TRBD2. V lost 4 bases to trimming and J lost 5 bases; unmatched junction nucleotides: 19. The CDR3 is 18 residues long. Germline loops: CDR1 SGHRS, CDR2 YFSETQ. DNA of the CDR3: TGCGCCAGCAGCCCGAAGGGGCGGGAGGCCCCCCGGGGGGAGACCCAGTACTTC. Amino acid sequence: CASSPKGREAPRGETQYF. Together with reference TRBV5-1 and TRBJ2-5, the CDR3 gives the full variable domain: KAGVTQTPRYLIKTRGQQVTLSCSPISGHRSVSWYQQTPGQGLQFLFEYFSETQRNKGNFPGRFSGRQFSNSRSEMNVSTLELGDSALYLCASSPKGREAPRGETQYFGPGTRLLVL.

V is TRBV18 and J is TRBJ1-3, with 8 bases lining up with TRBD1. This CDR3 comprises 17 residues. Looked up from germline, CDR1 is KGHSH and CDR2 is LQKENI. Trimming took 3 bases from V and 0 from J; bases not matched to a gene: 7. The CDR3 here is CASSPRQGRLSGNTIYF. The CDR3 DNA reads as TGTGCCAGCTCACCCCGACAGGGGCGCCTCTCTGGAAACACCATATATTTT. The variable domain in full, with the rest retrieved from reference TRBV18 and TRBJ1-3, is NAGVMQNPRHLVRRRGQEARLRCSPMKGHSHVYWYRQLPEEGLKFMVYLQKENIIDESGMPKERFSAEFPKEGPSILRIQQVVRGDSAAYFCASSPRQGRLSGNTIYFGEGSWLTVV.

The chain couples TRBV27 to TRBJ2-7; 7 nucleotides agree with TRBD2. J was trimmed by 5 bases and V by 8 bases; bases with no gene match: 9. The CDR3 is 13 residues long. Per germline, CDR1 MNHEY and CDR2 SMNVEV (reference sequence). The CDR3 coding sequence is TGTGCCAGCCGCTCATGGGGGACTAACGAGCAGTACTTC. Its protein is CASRSWGTNEQYF.

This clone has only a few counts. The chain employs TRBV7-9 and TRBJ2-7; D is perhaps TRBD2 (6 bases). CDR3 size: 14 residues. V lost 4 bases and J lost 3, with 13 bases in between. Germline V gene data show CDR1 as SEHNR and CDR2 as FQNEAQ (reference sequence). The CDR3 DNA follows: TGTGCCAGCAGCTCCTGGCGGGAAAGCTACGAGCAGTACTTC. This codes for CASSSWRESYEQYF. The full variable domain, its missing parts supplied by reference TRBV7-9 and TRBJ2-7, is DTGVSQNPRHKITKRGQNVTFRCDPISEHNRLYWYRQTLGQGPEFLTYFQNEAQLEKSRLLSDRFSAERPKGSFSTLEIQRTEQGDSAMYLCASSSWRESYEQYFGPGTRLTVT.

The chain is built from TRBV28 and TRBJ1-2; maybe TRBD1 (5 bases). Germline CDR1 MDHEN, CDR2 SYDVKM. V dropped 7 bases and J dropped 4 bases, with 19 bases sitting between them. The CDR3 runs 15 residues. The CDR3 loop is CASTREGWRPYGYTF. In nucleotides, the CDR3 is TGTGCCAGCACTCGGGAGGGGTGGAGACCCTATGGCTACACCTTC.

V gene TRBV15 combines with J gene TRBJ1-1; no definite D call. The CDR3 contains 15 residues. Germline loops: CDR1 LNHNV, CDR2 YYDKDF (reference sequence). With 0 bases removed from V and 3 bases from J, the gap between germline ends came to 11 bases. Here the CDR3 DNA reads TGTGCCACCAGCAGAGATGGCCGGAGTGACACTGAAGCTTTCTTT. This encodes CATSRDGRSDTEAFF.

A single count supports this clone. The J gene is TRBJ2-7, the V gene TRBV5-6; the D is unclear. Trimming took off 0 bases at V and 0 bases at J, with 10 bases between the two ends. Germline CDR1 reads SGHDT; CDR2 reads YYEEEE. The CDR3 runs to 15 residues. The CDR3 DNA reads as TGTGCCAGCAGCTTGGGACACTTGAGCTCCTACGAGCAGTACTTC. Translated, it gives CASSLGHLSSYEQYF.

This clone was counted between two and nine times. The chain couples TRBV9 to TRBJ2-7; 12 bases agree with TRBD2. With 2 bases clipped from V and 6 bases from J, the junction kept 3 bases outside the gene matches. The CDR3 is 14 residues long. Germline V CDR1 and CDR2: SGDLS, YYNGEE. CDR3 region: CASSVLAGGVEQYF. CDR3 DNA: TGTGCCAGCAGCGTTCTAGCGGGGGGGGTCGAGCAGTACTTC.

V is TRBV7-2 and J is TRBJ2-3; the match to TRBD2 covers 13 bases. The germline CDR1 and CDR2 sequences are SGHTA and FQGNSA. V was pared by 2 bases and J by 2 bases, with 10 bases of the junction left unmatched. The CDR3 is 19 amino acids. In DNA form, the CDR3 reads TGTGCCAGCAGCTTATACGGGACTAGCGGGATCCCACCCACAGATACGCAGTATTTT. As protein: CASSLYGTSGIPPTDTQYF.

CDR3 region: CASASNGYEQYF. CDR3 nucleotide sequence: TGTGCCAGCGCCTCAAACGGCTACGAGCAGTACTTC. The chain employs TRBV7-9 and TRBJ2-7, with D unclear. This CDR3 has 12 residues. Trimming removed 8 bases from V and 3 bases from J, with 11 bases in between. Germline V gene sequence: CDR1 SEHNR, CDR2 FQNEAQ (reference sequence).

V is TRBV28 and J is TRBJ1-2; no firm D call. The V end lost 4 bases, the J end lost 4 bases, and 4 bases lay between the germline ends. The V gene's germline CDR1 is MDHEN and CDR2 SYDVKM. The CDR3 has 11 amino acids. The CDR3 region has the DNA TGTGCCAGCAGTTACGGCTATGGCTACACCTTC. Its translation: CASSYGYGYTF.

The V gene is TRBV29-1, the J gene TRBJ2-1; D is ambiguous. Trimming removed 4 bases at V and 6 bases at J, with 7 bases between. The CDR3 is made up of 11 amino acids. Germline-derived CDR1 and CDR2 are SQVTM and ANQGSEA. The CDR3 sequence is CSVVRSNEQFF. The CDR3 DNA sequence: TGCAGCGTTGTACGGTCCAATGAGCAGTTCTTC.

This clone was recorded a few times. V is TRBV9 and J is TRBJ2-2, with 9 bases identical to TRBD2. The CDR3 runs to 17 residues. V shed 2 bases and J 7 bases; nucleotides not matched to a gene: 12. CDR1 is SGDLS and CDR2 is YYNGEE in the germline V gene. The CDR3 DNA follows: TGTGCCAGCAGCGTGTCTTGGGCGGGAGGGCAGGTCGGGGAGCTGTTTTTT. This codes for CASSVSWAGGQVGELFF.

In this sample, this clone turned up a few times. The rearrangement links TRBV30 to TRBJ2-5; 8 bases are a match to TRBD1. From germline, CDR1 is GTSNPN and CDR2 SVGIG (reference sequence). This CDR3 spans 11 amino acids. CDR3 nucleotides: TGTCCCCGGACAGGGAGGGAGACCCAGTACTTC. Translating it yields CPRTGRETQYF.

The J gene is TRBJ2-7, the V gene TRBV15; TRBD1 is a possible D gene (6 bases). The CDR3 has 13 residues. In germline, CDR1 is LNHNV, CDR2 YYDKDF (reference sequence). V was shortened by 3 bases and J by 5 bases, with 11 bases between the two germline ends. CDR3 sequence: CATSSNYRDEQYF. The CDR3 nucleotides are TGTGCCACCAGCAGCAATTACAGGGACGAGCAGTACTTC. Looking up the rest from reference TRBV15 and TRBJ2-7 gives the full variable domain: DAMVIQNPRYQVTQFGKPVTLSCSQTLNHNVMYWYQQKSSQAPKLLFHYYDKDFNNEADTPDNFQSRRPNTSFCFLDIRSPGLGDTAMYLCATSSNYRDEQYFGPGTRLTVT.

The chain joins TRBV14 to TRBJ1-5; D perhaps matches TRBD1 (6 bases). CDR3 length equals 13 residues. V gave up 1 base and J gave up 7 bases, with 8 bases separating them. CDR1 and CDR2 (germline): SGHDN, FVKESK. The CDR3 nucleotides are TGTGCCAGCAGCCAAGGGGGACAACAGCCCCAGCATTTT. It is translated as CASSQGGQQPQHF.

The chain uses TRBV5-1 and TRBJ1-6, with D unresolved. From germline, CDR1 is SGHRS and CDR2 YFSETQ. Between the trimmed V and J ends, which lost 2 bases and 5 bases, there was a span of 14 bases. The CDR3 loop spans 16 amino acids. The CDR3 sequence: CASSLNPGDNNSPLHF. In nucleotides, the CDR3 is TGCGCCAGCAGCTTAAACCCCGGGGATAATAATTCACCCCTCCACTTT. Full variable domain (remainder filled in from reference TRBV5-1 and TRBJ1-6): KAGVTQTPRYLIKTRGQQVTLSCSPISGHRSVSWYQQTPGQGLQFLFEYFSETQRNKGNFPGRFSGRQFSNSRSEMNVSTLELGDSALYLCASSLNPGDNNSPLHFGNGTRLTVT.

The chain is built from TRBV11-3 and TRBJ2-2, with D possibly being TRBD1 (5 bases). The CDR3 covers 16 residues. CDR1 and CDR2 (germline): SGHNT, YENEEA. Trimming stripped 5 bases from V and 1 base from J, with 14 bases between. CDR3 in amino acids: CASSRTRVENTGELFF. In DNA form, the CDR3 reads TGTGCCAGCAGCCGGACCAGGGTGGAGAACACCGGGGAGCTGTTTTTT.

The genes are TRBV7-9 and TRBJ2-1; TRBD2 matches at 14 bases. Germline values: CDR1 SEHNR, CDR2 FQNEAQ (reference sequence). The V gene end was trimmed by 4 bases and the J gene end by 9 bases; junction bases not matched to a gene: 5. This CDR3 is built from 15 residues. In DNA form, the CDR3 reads TGTGCCAGCAGCTCGACTAGCGGGAGGGTCGGTGAGCAGTTCTTC. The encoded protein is CASSSTSGRVGEQFF.

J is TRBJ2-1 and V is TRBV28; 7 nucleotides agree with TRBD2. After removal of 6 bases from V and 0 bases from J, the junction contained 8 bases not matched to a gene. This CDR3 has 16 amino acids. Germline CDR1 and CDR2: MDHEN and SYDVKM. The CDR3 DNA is TGTGCCAGCAGCAGCCGAGCGGGGAGCTCCTACAATGAGCAGTTCTTC. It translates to CASSSRAGSSYNEQFF.

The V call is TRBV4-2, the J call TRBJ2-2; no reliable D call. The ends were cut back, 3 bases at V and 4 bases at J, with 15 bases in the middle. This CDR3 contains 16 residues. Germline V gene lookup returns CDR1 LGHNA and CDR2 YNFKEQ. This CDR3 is CASSQLVEVGTGELFF. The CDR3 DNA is TGTGCCAGCAGCCAGTTGGTAGAGGTCGGCACCGGGGAGCTGTTTTTT.